The sequence of this TCR beta chain was determined in a study of cytomegalovirus exposure and HLA in healthy donors. About the research overall: From donors who were HLA-typed, an early data release held about 85 million unique TCRs.

Overall study findings and caveats: With high specificity and sensitivity, the classifier reportedly diagnosed cytomegalovirus status. Later, TCR association rates were found to vary by HLA locus, highest for DRB1 and lowest for HLA-C. Being productive about 87% or about 30% of the time was typical of most TCR beta V segments in an earlier analysis.

As regards this clone: As yet, its antigen is unknown.

Researchers ran the PCR with 60 Vbeta and 13 Jbeta primers. Libraries were prepared by immunoSEQ multiplex PCR; TCRdb keeps only in-frame clonotypes and omits some of them. The table records 89,000 or so clones, around four fifths of them present only once. Germline loops: CDR1 MNHNY, CDR2 SVGAGI (reference sequence). This CDR3 has 13 amino acids. Between the trimmed V and J ends, which lost 2 bases and 5 bases, there was a span of 4 bases. The chain employs TRBV6-6 and TRBJ1-6; D unresolved. Sequencing was carried out using PBMCs. The sequence came from a boy between 10 and 17 years old in good health and CMV-seronegative. The CDR3 DNA is TGTGCCAGCAGTTACGTAGATAATTCACCCCTCCACTTT. Encoded protein: CASSYVDNSPLHF.